This T cell receptor beta chain was observed in a study of blood T cell repertoires in COVID-19. Study as a whole: Acute-phase and convalescent COVID-19 samples originated in the United States, Italy and Spain. Nucleic acid was either cDNA or gDNA, and it came from T cells, B-cell-depleted T cells, or PBMCs.

The germline gives CDR1 LGHDT, CDR2 YNNKEL (reference sequence). The CDR3 loop spans 13 amino acids. Trimming cost V 2 bases and J 1 base, with 5 bases left between them. Original processing methods: How many nucleated cells were present was estimated from reference gene primer amplification. The table came from immunoSEQ multiplex PCR; TCRdb's copy has only in-frame clones and leaves some out. V, J and clone size are taken as reported in that table, and D and trimming were inferred from the DNA itself. This table has 130,000 to 150,000 clones, 80% to 90% appearing once. There are a few counts of this clone.

The rearrangement uses TRBV3-1 (or the pseudogene TRBV3-2) and TRBJ1-1; D is unresolved. The TCR sequence derives from a woman aged 45-59 years with active or convalescent COVID-19. Sample: peripheral blood. The CDR3 DNA sequence: TGTGCCAGCAGCCAATACTGGAACACTGAAGCTTTCTTT. It codes for CASSQYWNTEAFF.